The TCR beta chain described here comes from a study of cytomegalovirus exposure and HLA in healthy donors. General study findings and limits: Reportedly, fewer N-insertions than the approximately 610-donor mean appeared in an Asian-associated ancestry cluster in a later analysis. Presence/absence analysis assumed near-uniform sequencing depth across donors. More than 150 TCR beta chains were listed as cytomegalovirus-associated.

The PCR employed 60 Vbeta primers together with 13 Jbeta primers. Only in-frame clones appear in the TCRdb table, and some are missing; sequencing was by immunoSEQ multiplex PCR. There are some 190,000 clones in the sample; around 79% occur only once, and 1.5% to 2% lies in the top ten. The CDR3 has 13 residues. The germline V gene encodes CDR1 SGHNT and CDR2 YENEEA. Trimming cost V 2 bases and J 8 bases, with 9 bases left between them. This clone was seen more than once but under ten times. Its specificity is not known. The sequence came from a woman between 45 and 60 years old in good health and CMV-seronegative. This chain links TRBV11-3 with TRBJ2-2; TRBD2 might be the D (6 bases). Sequenced input: PBMCs. CDR3 nucleotides: TGTGCCAGCAGCTTAACGGGAGCAGGGGAGCTGTTTTTT. This encodes CASSLTGAGELFF.